This entry lists 6 T cell receptor beta chains sequenced from one sample in a study of T-cell memory formation after mild COVID-19. TCRdb reanalysed the 5' RACE reads using MiXCR and keeps one entry per CDR3 protein. This table has around 340,000 distinct CDR3 sequences, roughly 20% appearing once. Material: PBMCs or a T cell subset sorted from them (not recorded which). The receptors were sampled from an adult woman who had mild COVID-19 (a few samples of this study predate the infection). Cell type and time point are not known.

A few counts support this clonotype. The V call is TRBV4-3, the J call TRBJ1-6; a possible D gene is TRBD1 (6 bases). With 4 bases removed from V and 3 bases from J, the gap between germline ends came to 16 bases. The CDR3 length is 17 residues. Germline assignment: CDR1 LGHNA and CDR2 YSLEER. In nucleotides, the CDR3 is TGCGCCAGCAGCCCCGACGTGGGGGGCTTCTATAATTCACCCCTCCACTTT. Translating it yields CASSPDVGGFYNSPLHF.

The chain links TRBV2 to TRBJ1-1, with D uncertain. Per the germline V gene, CDR1 is SNHLY and CDR2 is FYNNEI. Trimming stripped 3 bases from V and 6 bases from J, with 14 bases between. The CDR3 runs to 14 residues. This CDR3 reads CASSEETLVAEAFF. As DNA, the CDR3 is TGTGCCAGCAGTGAGGAGACCCTGGTGGCTGAAGCTTTCTTT.

This clonotype was seen more than once but under ten times. The CDR3 nucleotides are TGTGCCAGCAGCCAAGTGGGGGGGAGTTTTTCGTACGAGCAGTACTTC. This encodes CASSQVGGSFSYEQYF. V and J are TRBV14 and TRBJ2-7; 7 bases are shared with TRBD2. The CDR3 is 16 residues long. Per the germline V gene, CDR1 is SGHDN and CDR2 is FVKESK. J gave up 4 bases and V 1 base, and 10 bases lay outside the gene matches.

The sample holds a few counts of this clonotype. The CDR3 protein is CSASRGGFQETQYF. DNA for the CDR3: TGCAGTGCTTCGCGAGGGGGCTTCCAAGAGACCCAGTACTTC. The rearrangement joins TRBV20-1 to TRBJ2-5, with 7 bases fitting TRBD1. Germline CDR1 reads DFQATT; CDR2 reads SNEGSKA (reference sequence). This CDR3 contains 14 residues. The V gene end was trimmed by 5 bases and the J gene end by 1 base; junction bases not matched to a gene: 7.

This chain uses TRBV18 with TRBJ1-2; 7 nucleotides match TRBD1. The germline V gene encodes CDR1 KGHSH and CDR2 LQKENI. V lost 6 bases to trimming and J lost 4 bases; unmatched junction nucleotides: 5. The CDR3 is 13 residues long. Here the CDR3 reads CASSPDRAYGYTF. DNA of the CDR3: TGTGCCAGCTCCCCCGACAGGGCCTATGGCTACACCTTC.

For the CDR3, the DNA is TGCAGTGCTAGAGGGGTTGACAGCCGCTCCTACGAGCAGTACTTC. It specifies CSARGVDSRSYEQYF. The gene calls are TRBV20-1 and TRBJ2-7, with a possible D match to TRBD1 (5 bases). The CDR3 loop spans 15 amino acids. The V end was cut by 1 base, the J end by 0 bases, with 13 bases between. Looked up from germline, CDR1 is DFQATT and CDR2 is SNEGSKA (reference sequence).